This T cell receptor beta chain was sequenced during a study of T cell responses to AZD1222 COVID-19 vaccine. At the level of the study: Analyses pooled second doses at about 4 or about 12 weeks.

The CDR3 contains 14 residues. The V segment lost 5 bases and the J segment 6 bases; nucleotides outside the gene matches: 5. Germline assignment: CDR1 SGHTA and CDR2 FQGNSA. Study-level findings and limits: Without day 14 samples, only post-peak T cell repertoires were studied. Unmutated regions of variants are reportedly targeted by nearly half of spike-specific TCRs. Increases in Spike-specific TCR breadth and depth were seen after two AZD1222 doses.

As to this clone: No antigen is known for it.

Clones were sequenced by immunoSEQ multiplex PCR, and TCRdb holds only the in-frame ones, with some missing. The data show 99,000 or so clones, roughly 88% seen once. V and J are TRBV7-2 and TRBJ1-5, with TRBD1 matching over 9 bases. This receptor was obtained from an adult in good health. The source was peripheral blood, collected on day 0 of AZD1222 vaccination. CDR3 nucleotide sequence: TGTGCCAGCAGCACGAGACAGGGGGTTCAGCCCCAGCATTTT. It translates to CASSTRQGVQPQHF.